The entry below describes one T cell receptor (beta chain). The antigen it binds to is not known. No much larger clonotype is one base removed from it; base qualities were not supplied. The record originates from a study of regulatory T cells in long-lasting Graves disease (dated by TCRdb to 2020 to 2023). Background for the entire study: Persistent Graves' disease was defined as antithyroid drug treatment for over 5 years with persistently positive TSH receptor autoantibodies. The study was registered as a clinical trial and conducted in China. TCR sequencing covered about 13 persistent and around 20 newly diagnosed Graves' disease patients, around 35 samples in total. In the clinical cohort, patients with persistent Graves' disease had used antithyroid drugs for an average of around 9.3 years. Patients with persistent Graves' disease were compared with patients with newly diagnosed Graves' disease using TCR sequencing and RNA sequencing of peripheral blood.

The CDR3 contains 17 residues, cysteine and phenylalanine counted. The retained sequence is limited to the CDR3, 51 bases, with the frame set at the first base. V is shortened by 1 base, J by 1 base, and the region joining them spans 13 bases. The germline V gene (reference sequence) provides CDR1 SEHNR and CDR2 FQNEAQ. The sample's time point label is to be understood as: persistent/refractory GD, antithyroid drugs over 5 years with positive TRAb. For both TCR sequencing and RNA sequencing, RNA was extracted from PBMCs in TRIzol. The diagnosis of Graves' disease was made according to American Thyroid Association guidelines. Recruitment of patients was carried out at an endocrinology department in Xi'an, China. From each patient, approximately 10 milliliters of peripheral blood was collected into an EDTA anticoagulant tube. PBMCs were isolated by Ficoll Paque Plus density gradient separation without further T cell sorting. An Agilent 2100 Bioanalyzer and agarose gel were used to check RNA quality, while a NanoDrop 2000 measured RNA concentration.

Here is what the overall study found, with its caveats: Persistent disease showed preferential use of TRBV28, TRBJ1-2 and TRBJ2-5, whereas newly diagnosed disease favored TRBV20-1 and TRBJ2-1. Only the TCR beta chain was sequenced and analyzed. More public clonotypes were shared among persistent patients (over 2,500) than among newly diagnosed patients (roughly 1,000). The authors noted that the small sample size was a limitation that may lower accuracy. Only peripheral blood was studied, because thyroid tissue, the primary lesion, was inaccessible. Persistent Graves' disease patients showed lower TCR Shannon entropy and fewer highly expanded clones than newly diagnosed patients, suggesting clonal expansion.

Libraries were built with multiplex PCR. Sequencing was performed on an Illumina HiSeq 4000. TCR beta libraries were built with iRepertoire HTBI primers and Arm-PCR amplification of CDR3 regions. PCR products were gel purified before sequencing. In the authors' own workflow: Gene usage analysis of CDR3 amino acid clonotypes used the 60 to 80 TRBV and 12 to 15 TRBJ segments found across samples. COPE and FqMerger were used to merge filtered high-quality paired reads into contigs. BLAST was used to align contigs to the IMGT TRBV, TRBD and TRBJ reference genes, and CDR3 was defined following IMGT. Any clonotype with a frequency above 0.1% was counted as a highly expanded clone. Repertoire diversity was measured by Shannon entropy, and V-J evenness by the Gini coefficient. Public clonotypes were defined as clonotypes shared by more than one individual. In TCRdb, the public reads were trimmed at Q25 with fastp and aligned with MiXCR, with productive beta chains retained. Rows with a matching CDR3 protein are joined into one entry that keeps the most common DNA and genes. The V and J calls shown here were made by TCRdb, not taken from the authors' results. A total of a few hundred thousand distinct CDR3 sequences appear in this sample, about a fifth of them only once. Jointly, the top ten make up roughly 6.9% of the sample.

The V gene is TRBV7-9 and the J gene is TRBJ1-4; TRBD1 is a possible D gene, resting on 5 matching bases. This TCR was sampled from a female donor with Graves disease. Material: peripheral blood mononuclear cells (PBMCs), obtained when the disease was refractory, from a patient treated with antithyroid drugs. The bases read TGTGCCAGCAGCTTAGAATATCAGGGAGGAACTAATGAAAAACTGTTTTTT. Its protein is CASSLEYQGGTNEKLFF.